The 16 T cell receptor beta chains in this list originate from one sample, sequenced in a study of T cell repertoires and HLA-DP antigens. Their antigens remain unidentified. The table came from immunoSEQ multiplex PCR; TCRdb's copy has only in-frame clones and leaves some out. Here the sample spans about 89,000 clones, around 86% being singletons. Sequenced material: CD4+ T cells from PBMCs. The receptor source for this set is a man aged 50 to 60 in good health and CMV-seronegative.

The CDR3 loop is CASSPSPRGGDYGYTF. CDR3 DNA sequence: TGTGCCAGCAGCCCCTCCCCCCGGGGCGGAGACTATGGCTACACCTTC. The genes are TRBV5-4 and TRBJ1-2; D perhaps matches TRBD1 (5 bases). The CDR3 totals 16 residues. The germline V gene encodes CDR1 SGHNT and CDR2 YYREEE (reference sequence). The V and J ends lost 4 bases and 3 bases respectively, with 19 bases between them.

The CDR3 loop reads CASSSGVTYNEQFF. In nucleotides, the CDR3 is TGTGCCAGCAGTTCTGGGGTAACCTACAATGAGCAGTTCTTC. The chain recombines TRBV25-1 with TRBJ2-1, with D unresolved. Germline CDR1 reads MGHDK; CDR2 reads SYGVNS. V dropped 5 bases and J dropped 2 bases, with 10 bases sitting between them. This CDR3 comprises 14 residues. Using reference TRBV25-1 and TRBJ2-1 for the parts outside the CDR3, the full variable domain is EADIYQTPRYLVIGTGKKITLECSQTMGHDKMYWYQQDPGMELHLIHYSYGVNSTEKGDLSSESTVSRIRTEHFPLTLESARPSHTSQYLCASSSGVTYNEQFFGPGTRLTVL.

The chain joins TRBV19 to TRBJ2-7; D call uncertain. CDR3 length: 13 amino acids. V lost 1 base to trimming and J lost 2 bases, with 6 bases between them. Per the germline V gene, CDR1 is LNHDA and CDR2 is SQIVND (reference sequence). CDR3 sequence (DNA): TGTGCCAGTAGTATAGGCGGAGCCTACGAGCAGTACTTC. Its translation is CASSIGGAYEQYF.

This clone was observed once. V gene TRBV5-1 combines with J gene TRBJ1-2; weak D call: TRBD1 (5 bases). V gave up 0 bases and J gave up 9 bases, with 18 bases separating them. Germline V gene sequence: CDR1 SGHRS, CDR2 YFSETQ. This CDR3 is 15 amino acids long. The CDR3 nucleotides are TGCGCCAGCAGCTTGGAACCCGGGGCCCAGGTAAGCTACACCTTC. Translating it yields CASSLEPGAQVSYTF. The entire variable domain, with the rest obtained from reference TRBV5-1 and TRBJ1-2, is as follows: KAGVTQTPRYLIKTRGQQVTLSCSPISGHRSVSWYQQTPGQGLQFLFEYFSETQRNKGNFPGRFSGRQFSNSRSEMNVSTLELGDSALYLCASSLEPGAQVSYTFGSGTRLTVV.

The rearrangement links TRBV9 to TRBJ2-1; D is perhaps TRBD2 (5 bases). The CDR3 sequence is 16 residues long. V was cut by 0 bases and J by 7 bases, with 17 bases left in between. Germline V gene data show CDR1 as SGDLS and CDR2 as YYNGEE. CDR3 in DNA: TGTGCCAGCAGCGTAGCTGGACTCGGATTCGTTAATGAGCAGTTCTTC. Its translation: CASSVAGLGFVNEQFF.

The rearrangement joins TRBV6-1 to TRBJ2-7, with 10 bases matching TRBD1. J was trimmed by 0 bases and V by 4 bases; bases with no gene match: 0. This CDR3 contains 14 residues. The germline CDR1 and CDR2 sequences are MNHNS and SASEGT. This CDR3 is CASSGTGGSYEQYF. The CDR3 coding sequence is TGTGCCAGCAGTGGGACAGGGGGCTCCTACGAGCAGTACTTC.

Only one count was recorded for this clone. The chain combines TRBV28 with TRBJ2-5; 7 positions match TRBD2. The CDR3 sequence is 13 residues long. Germline V gives CDR1 MDHEN, CDR2 SYDVKM. With 8 bases clipped from V and 8 bases from J, the junction kept 11 bases outside the gene matches. The CDR3 nucleotides are TGTGCCAGCGGTGGAGGGACTATAGGCACCCAGTACTTC. Translating it yields CASGGGTIGTQYF.

The chain links TRBV9 to TRBJ2-1; TRBD2 matches 7 bases. The CDR3 length is 15 residues. Germline-derived CDR1 and CDR2 are SGDLS and YYNGEE. Losses at the gene ends were 0 bases for V and 8 bases for J; bases not matched to a gene: 8. The CDR3 loop is CASSVGPAGSDEQFF. CDR3 nucleotide sequence: TGTGCCAGCAGCGTAGGCCCAGCGGGGTCGGATGAGCAGTTCTTC.

V gene TRBV5-5 combines with J gene TRBJ1-1; a weak D match, TRBD1 (6 bases). The CDR3 is made up of 14 amino acids. Trimming pared 6 bases from V and 2 bases from J, leaving 14 bases between. Germline CDR1 SGHKS, CDR2 YYEKEE (reference sequence). The CDR3 DNA sequence: TGTGCCAGCACCCCCTCGGGGGGCAACACTGAAGCTTTCTTT. It is translated as CASTPSGGNTEAFF.

This rearrangement joins TRBV7-2 to TRBJ2-3; TRBD2 matches at 14 bases. V gave up 6 bases and J gave up 2 bases; unmatched junction bases: 10. CDR3 length: 18 amino acids. Per the germline V gene, CDR1 is SGHTA and CDR2 is FQGNSA. As DNA, the CDR3 is TGTGCCAGCAGTTTGAGACTAGCGGGGGGGAGCACCACAGATACGCAGTATTTT. Translated: CASSLRLAGGSTTDTQYF.

This chain links TRBV5-5 with TRBJ1-2; a possible D gene is TRBD1 (6 bases). The germline gives CDR1 SGHKS, CDR2 YYEKEE (reference sequence). Trimming took off 0 bases at V and 6 bases at J, with 15 bases between the two ends. The length of the CDR3 is 15 residues. CDR3 sequence (DNA): TGTGCCAGCAGCTTGGATGCAGGGGTTGCTCATGGCTACACCTTC. Its protein is CASSLDAGVAHGYTF.

The chain employs TRBV6-5 and TRBJ2-3, with TRBD2 identical over 13 bases. With 6 bases clipped from V and 4 bases from J, the junction kept 1 base outside the gene matches. Germline assignment: CDR1 MNHEY and CDR2 SVGAGI. CDR3 size: 14 residues. The CDR3 loop reads CASRTSGRSDTQYF. The CDR3, as DNA: TGTGCCAGCAGGACTAGCGGGAGGTCAGATACGCAGTATTTT.

This clone was seen once. The CDR3 sequence: CASSWEGTGGQETQYF. As DNA, the CDR3 is TGTGCCAGCAGCTGGGAGGGGACAGGGGGCCAAGAGACCCAGTACTTC. This chain links TRBV7-9 with TRBJ2-5; 11 positions agree with TRBD1. The CDR3 has 16 residues. The V and J ends lost 4 bases and 1 base, in that order; junction bases with no gene match: 5. The germline V gene encodes CDR1 SEHNR and CDR2 FQNEAQ (reference sequence).

This clone was counted only a few times. This chain links TRBV5-1 with TRBJ2-1; TRBD2 matches at 9 bases. Germline CDR1 and CDR2: SGHRS and YFSETQ. J lost 4 bases, V lost 2 bases, and 10 bases had no gene match. This CDR3 is 17 amino acids long. For the CDR3, the DNA is TGCGCCAGCAGCTTAGAGACGGGACTAGCAACTTACAATGAGCAGTTCTTC. Translated: CASSLETGLATYNEQFF.

This clone was detected only once. V gene TRBV11-2 combines with J gene TRBJ2-7, with 11 bases fitting TRBD1. Trimming at V came to 3 bases and at J to 2 bases, leaving 3 bases not matched to a gene. The CDR3 totals 15 residues. Germline V gene data show CDR1 as SGHAT and CDR2 as FQNNGV. CDR3: CASSFGTGGTYEQYF. The CDR3 DNA sequence: TGTGCCAGCAGCTTCGGGACAGGGGGAACCTACGAGCAGTACTTC.

The chain carries TRBV6-6 and TRBJ1-1, with 7 bases matching TRBD1. J was trimmed by 4 bases and V by 6 bases; bases with no gene match: 8. The CDR3 contains 14 residues. Per germline, CDR1 MNHNY and CDR2 SVGAGI (reference sequence). CDR3 protein: CASSYTRGGTEAFF. The CDR3 region has the DNA TGTGCCAGCAGCTACACCAGGGGGGGCACTGAAGCTTTCTTT.